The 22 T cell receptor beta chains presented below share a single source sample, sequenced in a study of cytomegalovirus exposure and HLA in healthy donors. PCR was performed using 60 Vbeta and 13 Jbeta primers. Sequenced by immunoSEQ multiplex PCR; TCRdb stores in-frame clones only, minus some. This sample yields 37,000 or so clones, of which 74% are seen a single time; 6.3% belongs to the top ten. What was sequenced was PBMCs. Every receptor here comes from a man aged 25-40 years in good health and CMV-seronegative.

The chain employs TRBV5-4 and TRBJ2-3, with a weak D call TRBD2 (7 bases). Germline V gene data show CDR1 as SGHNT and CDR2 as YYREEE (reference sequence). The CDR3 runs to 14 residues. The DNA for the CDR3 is TGTGCTTCTAGAGGGGGGGTTGGGACAGATACGCAGTATTTT. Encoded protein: CASRGGVGTDTQYF. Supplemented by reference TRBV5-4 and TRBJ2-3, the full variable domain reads ETGVTQSPTHLIKTRGQQVTLRCSSQSGHNTVSWYQQALGQGPQFIFQYYREEENGRGNFPPRFSGLQFPNYSSELNVNALELDDSALYLCASRGGVGTDTQYFGPGTRLTVL.

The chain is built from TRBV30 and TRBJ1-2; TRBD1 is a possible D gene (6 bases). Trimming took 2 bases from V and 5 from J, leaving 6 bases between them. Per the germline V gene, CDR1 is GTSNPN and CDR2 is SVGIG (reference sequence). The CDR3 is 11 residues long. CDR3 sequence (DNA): TGTGCCTGGAGTCAGGGGTATGGCTACACCTTC. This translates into CAWSQGYGYTF.

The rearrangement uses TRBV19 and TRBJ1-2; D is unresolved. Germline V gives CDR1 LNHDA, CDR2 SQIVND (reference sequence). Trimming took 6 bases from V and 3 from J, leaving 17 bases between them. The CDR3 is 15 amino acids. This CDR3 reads CASRLGRNTYYGYTF. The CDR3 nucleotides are TGTGCCAGTAGGTTGGGCAGGAATACTTACTATGGCTACACCTTC. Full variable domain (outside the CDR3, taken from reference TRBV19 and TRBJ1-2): DGGITQSPKYLFRKEGQNVTLSCEQNLNHDAMYWYRQDPGQGLRLIYYSQIVNDFQKGDIAEGYSVSREKKESFPLTVTSAQKNPTAFYLCASRLGRNTYYGYTFGSGTRLTVV.

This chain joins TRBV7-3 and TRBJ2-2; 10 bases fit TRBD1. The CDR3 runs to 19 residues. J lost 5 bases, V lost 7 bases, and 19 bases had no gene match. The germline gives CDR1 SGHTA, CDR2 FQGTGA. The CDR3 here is CASTIGPPGGQGRTGELFF. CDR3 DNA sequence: TGTGCCAGCACCATAGGGCCCCCGGGGGGACAGGGGAGAACCGGGGAGCTGTTTTTT.

In DNA form, the CDR3 reads TGTGCCAGCAGCCCATCGACAGGGGGCCCCTACGAGCAGTACTTC. It codes for CASSPSTGGPYEQYF. The chain has TRBV6-5 and TRBJ2-7; 10 bases are a match to TRBD1. The V and J ends lost 6 bases and 2 bases, in that order; junction bases with no gene match: 7. The CDR3 sequence is 15 residues long. Germline V gene lookup returns CDR1 MNHEY and CDR2 SVGAGI.

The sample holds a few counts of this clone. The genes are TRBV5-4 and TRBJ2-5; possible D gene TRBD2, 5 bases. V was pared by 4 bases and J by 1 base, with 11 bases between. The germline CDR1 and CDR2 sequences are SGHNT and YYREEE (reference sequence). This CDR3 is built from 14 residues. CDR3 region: CASSPPGIQETQYF. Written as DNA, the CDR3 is TGTGCCAGCAGCCCGCCCGGGATCCAAGAGACCCAGTACTTC.

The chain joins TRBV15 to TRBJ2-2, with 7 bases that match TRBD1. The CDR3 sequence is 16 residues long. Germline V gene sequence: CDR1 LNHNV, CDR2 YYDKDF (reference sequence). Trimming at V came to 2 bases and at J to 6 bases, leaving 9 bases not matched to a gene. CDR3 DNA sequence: TGTGCCACCAGCAGAACGGGACAGACTATTTCCGGGGAGCTGTTTTTT. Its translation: CATSRTGQTISGELFF.

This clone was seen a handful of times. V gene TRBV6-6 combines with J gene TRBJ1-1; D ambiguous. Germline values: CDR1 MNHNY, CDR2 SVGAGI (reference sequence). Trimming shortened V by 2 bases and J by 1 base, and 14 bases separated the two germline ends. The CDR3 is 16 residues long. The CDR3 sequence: CASSYPGRGRNTEAFF. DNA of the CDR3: TGTGCCAGCAGTTACCCCGGTCGAGGGCGGAACACTGAAGCTTTCTTT.

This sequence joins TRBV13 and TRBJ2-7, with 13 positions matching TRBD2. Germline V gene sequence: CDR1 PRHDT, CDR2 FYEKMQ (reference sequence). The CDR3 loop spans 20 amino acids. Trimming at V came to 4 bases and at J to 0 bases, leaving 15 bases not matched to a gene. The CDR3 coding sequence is TGTGCCAGCAGCTGGATTACTAGCGGGAGGGCCTCCGTCAGCTCCTACGAGCAGTACTTC. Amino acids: CASSWITSGRASVSSYEQYF.

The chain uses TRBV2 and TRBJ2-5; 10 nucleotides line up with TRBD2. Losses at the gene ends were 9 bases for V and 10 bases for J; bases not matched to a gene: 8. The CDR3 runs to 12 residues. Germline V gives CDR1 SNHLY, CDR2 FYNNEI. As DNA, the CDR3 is TGTGCCAGGGCCAGCGGGGGGGACCACCAGTACTTC. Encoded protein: CARASGGDHQYF. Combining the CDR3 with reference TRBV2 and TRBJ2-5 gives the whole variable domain EPEVTQTPSHQVTQMGQEVILRCVPISNHLYFYWYRQILGQKVEFLVSFYNNEISEKSEIFDDQFSVERPDGSNFTLKIRSTKLEDSAMYFCARASGGDHQYFGPGTRLLVL.

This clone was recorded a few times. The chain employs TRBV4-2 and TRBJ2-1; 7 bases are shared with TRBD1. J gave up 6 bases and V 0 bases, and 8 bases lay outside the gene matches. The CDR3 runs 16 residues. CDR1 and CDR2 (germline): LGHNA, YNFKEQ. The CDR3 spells CASSQDVGQYSNEQFF. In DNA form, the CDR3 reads TGTGCCAGCAGCCAAGATGTGGGACAGTATTCCAATGAGCAGTTCTTC.

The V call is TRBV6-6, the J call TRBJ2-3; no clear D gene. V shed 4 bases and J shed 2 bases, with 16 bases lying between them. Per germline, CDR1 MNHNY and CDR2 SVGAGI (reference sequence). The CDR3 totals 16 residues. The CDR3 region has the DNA TGTGCCAGCAGTTTCTCTCCCCAGCGACTCACAGATACGCAGTATTTT. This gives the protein CASSFSPQRLTDTQYF.

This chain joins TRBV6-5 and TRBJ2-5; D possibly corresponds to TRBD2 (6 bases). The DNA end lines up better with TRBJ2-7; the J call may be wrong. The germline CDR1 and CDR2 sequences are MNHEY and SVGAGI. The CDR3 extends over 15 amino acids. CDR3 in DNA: TGTGCCAGCAGTTATAGGGTCGGGGGAAACTACGAGCAGTACTTC. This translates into CASSYRVGGNYEQYF.

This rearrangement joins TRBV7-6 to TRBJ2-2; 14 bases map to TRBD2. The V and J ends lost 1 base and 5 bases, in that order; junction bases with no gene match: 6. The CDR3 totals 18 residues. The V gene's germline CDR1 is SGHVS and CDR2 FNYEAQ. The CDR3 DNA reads TGTGCCAGCAGCTTAGGACTAGCGGGAGGGCCAAGGACCGGGGAGCTGTTTTTT. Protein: CASSLGLAGGPRTGELFF.

The CDR3 region has the DNA TGCACCAGCAGCCAAGACCCGGACCGGACTAATCAGCCCCAGCATTTT. Residues: CTSSQDPDRTNQPQHF. The chain is built from TRBV1 and TRBJ1-5. TRBV1 is a pseudogene. The CDR3 runs to 16 residues.

The DNA of the CDR3 is TGTGCCAGCAGTGAAAAGTGGAGTGGAACGCAGTATTTT. Its translation is CASSEKWSGTQYF. The genes are TRBV6-1 and TRBJ2-3, with D unclear. CDR3 length equals 13 residues. Germline lookup yields CDR1 MNHNS and CDR2 SASEGT. V was clipped by 2 bases and J by 9 bases, with 12 bases between them.

The CDR3 DNA follows: TGTGCCAGCAGTGTCGGGGGAACCCTCGATACGCAGTATTTT. It translates to CASSVGGTLDTQYF. The V and J genes are TRBV2 and TRBJ2-3, with D tentatively TRBD2 (6 bases). CDR3 length equals 14 residues. The germline V gene has CDR1 SNHLY and CDR2 FYNNEI. V was trimmed by 4 bases and J by 6 bases, leaving 14 bases between them.

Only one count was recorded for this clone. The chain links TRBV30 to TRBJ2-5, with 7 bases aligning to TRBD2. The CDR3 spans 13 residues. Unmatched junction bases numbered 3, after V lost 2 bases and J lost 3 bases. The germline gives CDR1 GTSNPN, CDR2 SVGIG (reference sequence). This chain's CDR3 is CAWSPAGEETQYF. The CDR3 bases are TGTGCCTGGAGTCCGGCGGGAGAAGAGACCCAGTACTTC.

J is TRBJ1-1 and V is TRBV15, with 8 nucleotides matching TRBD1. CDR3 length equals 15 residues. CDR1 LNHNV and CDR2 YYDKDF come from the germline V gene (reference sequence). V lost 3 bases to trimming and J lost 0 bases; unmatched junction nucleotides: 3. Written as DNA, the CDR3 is TGTGCCACCAGCAGGGACAGGGCCATGAACACTGAAGCTTTCTTT. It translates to CATSRDRAMNTEAFF.

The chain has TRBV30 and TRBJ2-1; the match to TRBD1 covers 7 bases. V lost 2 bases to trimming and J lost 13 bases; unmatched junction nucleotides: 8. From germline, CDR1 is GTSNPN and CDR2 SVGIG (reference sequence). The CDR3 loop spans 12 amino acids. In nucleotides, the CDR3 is TGTGCCTGGAGTAATACACGGACAGGACAGTTCTTC. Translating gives CAWSNTRTGQFF.

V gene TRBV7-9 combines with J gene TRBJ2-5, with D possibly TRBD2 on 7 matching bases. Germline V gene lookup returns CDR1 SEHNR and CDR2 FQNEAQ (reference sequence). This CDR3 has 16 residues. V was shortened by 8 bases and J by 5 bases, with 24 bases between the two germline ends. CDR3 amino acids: CASSRGRGALGETQYF. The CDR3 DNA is TGTGCCAGCTCAAGAGGGAGGGGGGCCTTGGGGGAGACCCAGTACTTC.

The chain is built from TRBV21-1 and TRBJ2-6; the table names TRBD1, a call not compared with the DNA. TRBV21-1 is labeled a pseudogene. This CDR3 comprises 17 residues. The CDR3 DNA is TGTGCCAGCAGCAAAGCGACACCGAACTCTGGGGCCAACGTCCTGACTTTC. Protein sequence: CASSKATPNSGANVLTF.